Listed below are T cell receptor beta chains from one sample, sequenced in a study of blood T cell repertoires in COVID-19. The method was immunoSEQ multiplex PCR; TCRdb's version includes in-frame clones alone and lacks a portion of them. The sample contains 300,000 or so clones, around 90% of which appear only once. Sequenced input: PBMCs or T cells enriched from blood (not recorded which). The receptors were gathered from a man in his sixties who had recovered from COVID-19. CDR3s include the opening cysteine and the closing phenylalanine or tryptophan. A D gene is named only where the DNA matches it firmly. Some rows have no size entry. The others give once, few or many, or a class for an expanded clone.

CDR3 DNA: TGTGCCAGCAGTGAATGGTCGACAGGAGAGACCCAGTACTTC; CDR3 protein: CASSEWSTGETQYF; J gene: TRBJ2-5; D gene: -; clone size: few; V gene: TRBV2
CDR3 DNA: TGTGCCAGCAGTAAGAAACAGGGGATAGGTGGCTACACCTTC; CDR3 protein: CASSKKQGIGGYTF; J gene: TRBJ1-2; D gene: TRBD1; clone size: -; V gene: TRBV6-5
CDR3 DNA: TGTGCCAGCAGCCAGCGACAGGGGGCTGAAGCTTTCTTT; CDR3 protein: CASSQRQGAEAFF; J gene: TRBJ1-1; D gene: TRBD1; clone size: -; V gene: TRBV3-1/TRBV3-2
CDR3 DNA: TGCAGCGTAGCCCTGATAAAGAATGAGCAGTTCTTC; CDR3 protein: CSVALIKNEQFF; J gene: TRBJ2-1; D gene: -; clone size: -; V gene: TRBV29-1
CDR3 DNA: TGTGCCAGCAAAGACAGGGGCCGTCAGCCCCAGCATTTT; CDR3 protein: CASKDRGRQPQHF; J gene: TRBJ1-5; D gene: TRBD1; clone size: once; V gene: TRBV18
CDR3 DNA: TGTGCCAGCTCGCAAGGACAGGGGCCCACAGATACGCAGTATTTT; CDR3 protein: CASSQGQGPTDTQYF; J gene: TRBJ2-3; D gene: TRBD1; clone size: -; V gene: TRBV18
CDR3 DNA: TGTGCCAGCAGCTCGACAGGGGGGGTCCGAGAGACCCAGTACTTC; CDR3 protein: CASSSTGGVRETQYF; J gene: TRBJ2-5; D gene: TRBD1; clone size: -; V gene: TRBV7-9
CDR3 DNA: TGTGCCAGCAGCGGCCCCAGGGCCTCCAATCAGCCCCAGCATTTT; CDR3 protein: CASSGPRASNQPQHF; J gene: TRBJ1-5; D gene: -; clone size: -; V gene: TRBV2
CDR3 DNA: TGTGCCAGCAGTTCACAGGGGGCGCCTGGAAACACCATATATTTT; CDR3 protein: CASSSQGAPGNTIYF; J gene: TRBJ1-3; D gene: TRBD1; clone size: -; V gene: TRBV5-4
CDR3 DNA: TGTGCCAGCAGCTCGGACGGACAGATGGCTTTCCACGAGCAGTACTTC; CDR3 protein: CASSSDGQMAFHEQYF; J gene: TRBJ2-7; D gene: -; clone size: -; V gene: TRBV5-8
CDR3 DNA: TGTGCCAGCAGCGTAGGACTAGCGGGAGCTACGGGCCTCGATGAGCAGTTCTTC; CDR3 protein: CASSVGLAGATGLDEQFF; J gene: TRBJ2-1; D gene: TRBD2; clone size: -; V gene: TRBV9
CDR3 DNA: TGTGCCAGCAGCCCCGGTTTTAGGCTAGCGGGGTACAATGAGCAGTTCTTC; CDR3 protein: CASSPGFRLAGYNEQFF; J gene: TRBJ2-1; D gene: TRBD2; clone size: -; V gene: TRBV3-1/TRBV3-2
CDR3 DNA: TGTGCCAGCAGATACGACAGGTCCACCGGGGAGCTGTTTTTT; CDR3 protein: CASRYDRSTGELFF; J gene: TRBJ2-2; D gene: -; clone size: -; V gene: TRBV11-2
CDR3 DNA: TGTGCCAGCAGCTTTGACCGTCGGGGTTACAATGAGCAGTTCTTC; CDR3 protein: CASSFDRRGYNEQFF; J gene: TRBJ2-1; D gene: -; clone size: -; V gene: TRBV7-2
CDR3 DNA: TGTGCCAGCAGCTCGACAGGGTTCGATCAGCCCCAGCATTTT; CDR3 protein: CASSSTGFDQPQHF; J gene: TRBJ1-5; D gene: TRBD1; clone size: -; V gene: TRBV7-9
CDR3 DNA: TGCGCCAGCAGCTTGCAGGGGGCAGGGATGAACACTGAAGCTTTCTTT; CDR3 protein: CASSLQGAGMNTEAFF; J gene: TRBJ1-1; D gene: TRBD1; clone size: -; V gene: TRBV5-1
CDR3 DNA: TGCGCCAGCAGCCAACCGGGAGGGCCGGAGACCCAGTACTTC; CDR3 protein: CASSQPGGPETQYF; J gene: TRBJ2-5; D gene: TRBD2; clone size: -; V gene: TRBV4-1
CDR3 DNA: TGTGCCTGTCCGGGTGGCACAGATACGCAGTATTTT; CDR3 protein: CACPGGTDTQYF; J gene: TRBJ2-3; D gene: -; clone size: -; V gene: TRBV30
CDR3 DNA: TGTGCCAGCAGCTTGGCAGGGAGGGGCAATCAGCCCCAGCATTTT; CDR3 protein: CASSLAGRGNQPQHF; J gene: TRBJ1-5; D gene: -; clone size: few; V gene: TRBV7-8
CDR3 DNA: TGCGCCAGCAGCCCGGCGGAATTCCAAGGAGGAAACACCATATATTTT; CDR3 protein: CASSPAEFQGGNTIYF; J gene: TRBJ1-3; D gene: -; clone size: few; V gene: TRBV4-1
CDR3 DNA: TGTGCCAGCAGCACCTCGGGGGGGCTCACAGATACGCAGTATTTT; CDR3 protein: CASSTSGGLTDTQYF; J gene: TRBJ2-3; D gene: TRBD2; clone size: -; V gene: TRBV9
CDR3 DNA: TGTGCCAGCAGCTCCACTAGCGGGAGAGTGGATGAGCAGTTCTTC; CDR3 protein: CASSSTSGRVDEQFF; J gene: TRBJ2-1; D gene: TRBD2; clone size: -; V gene: TRBV7-2
CDR3 DNA: TGTGCCAGCAGTTTCGTTTCCTATAATTCACCCCTCCACTTT; CDR3 protein: CASSFVSYNSPLHF; J gene: TRBJ1-6; D gene: -; clone size: -; V gene: TRBV7-8
CDR3 DNA: TGCAGTGCGAGGGGACAGGGCCACTACACCTTC; CDR3 protein: CSARGQGHYTF; J gene: TRBJ1-2; D gene: TRBD1; clone size: -; V gene: TRBV20-1
CDR3 DNA: TGTGCCAGCAGCTTACAAGAGAGAGGGTACGAGCAGTACTTC; CDR3 protein: CASSLQERGYEQYF; J gene: TRBJ2-7; D gene: -; clone size: -; V gene: TRBV7-6
CDR3 DNA: TGTGCCAGCAGAGGGGGACGTACAGGGCCCGGGGAGCTGTTTTTT; CDR3 protein: CASRGGRTGPGELFF; J gene: TRBJ2-2; D gene: -; clone size: -; V gene: TRBV7-6
CDR3 DNA: TGTGCCAGCAGCTGGGCCTCAGGTGGTGAGCTGTTTTTT; CDR3 protein: CASSWASGGELFF; J gene: TRBJ2-2; D gene: -; clone size: -; V gene: TRBV7-3
CDR3 DNA: TGTGCCAGTAGTATACTGGACAGGGGCTTCCATCAGCCCCAGCATTTT; CDR3 protein: CASSILDRGFHQPQHF; J gene: TRBJ1-5; D gene: TRBD1; clone size: -; V gene: TRBV19
CDR3 DNA: TGTGCCAGCAGCCCGAGCAACTGGCGCGGAGCGGTCCTTAGGGAGGGCTACGAGCAGTACTTC; CDR3 protein: CASSPSNWRGAVLREGYEQYF; J gene: TRBJ2-7; D gene: TRBD2; clone size: -; V gene: TRBV3-1/TRBV3-2
CDR3 DNA: TGTGCCAGCAGTCTGAGGGTTTTTGAAAAACTGTTTTTT; CDR3 protein: CASSLRVFEKLFF; J gene: TRBJ1-4; D gene: -; clone size: once; V gene: TRBV27
CDR3 DNA: TGTGCCAGCAGTTACTCTGCGGGAGCAAAGACCCAGTACTTC; CDR3 protein: CASSYSAGAKTQYF; J gene: TRBJ2-5; D gene: TRBD2; clone size: -; V gene: TRBV6-5
CDR3 DNA: TGTGCCGGACGGCGACAGGGGGTTTCCTACGAGCAGTACTTC; CDR3 protein: CAGRRQGVSYEQYF; J gene: TRBJ2-7; D gene: TRBD1; clone size: -; V gene: TRBV5-4